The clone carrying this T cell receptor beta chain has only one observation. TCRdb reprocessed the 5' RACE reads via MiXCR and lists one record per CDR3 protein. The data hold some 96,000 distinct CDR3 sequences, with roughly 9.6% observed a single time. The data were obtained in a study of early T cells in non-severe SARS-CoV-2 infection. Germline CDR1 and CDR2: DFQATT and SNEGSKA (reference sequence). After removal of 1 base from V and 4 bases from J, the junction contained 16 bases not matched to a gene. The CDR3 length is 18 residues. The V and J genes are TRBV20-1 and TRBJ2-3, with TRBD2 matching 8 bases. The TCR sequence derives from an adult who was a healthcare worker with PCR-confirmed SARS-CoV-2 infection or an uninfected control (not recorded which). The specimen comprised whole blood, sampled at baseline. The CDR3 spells CSARGSGKGLIDADTQYF. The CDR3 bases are TGCAGTGCTAGAGGTAGCGGGAAAGGACTGATCGATGCAGATACGCAGTATTTT.